These T cell receptor beta chains were read from a single sample in a study of blood T cell repertoires in COVID-19. The method was immunoSEQ multiplex PCR; TCRdb's version includes in-frame clones alone and lacks a portion of them. The profile shows about 370,000 clones, around 89% of them singletons. Material for sequencing was peripheral blood. The receptor source for this set is a woman aged 25 to 39 with COVID-19, enrolled during active disease. Both conserved end residues are part of each CDR3. A D gene is named only where the DNA matches it firmly. Clone size is stated in some rows and not others, as once, few, many or a class when expanded.

>.|TRBJ2-3|TRBD2|TRBV7-8
TGTGCCAGCAGCCTCGGGACTAGCGGGGGGGTGACGCAGTATTTT
CASSLGTSGGVTQYF
>.|TRBJ2-5|TRBD2|TRBV4-3
TGCGCCAGCAGCCAATGGACTAGCGGAGAGACCCAGTACTTC
CASSQWTSGETQYF
>once|TRBJ2-7|TRBD1|TRBV28
TGTGCCAGCAGTTTAGCAGGGACAGGAGCCTACGAGCAGTACTTC
CASSLAGTGAYEQYF
>.|TRBJ2-6|.|TRBV18
TGTGCCAGCTCACCTGGGGGGGGGCGTGGGGCCAACGTCCTGACTTTC
CASSPGGGRGANVLTF
>.|TRBJ2-7|.|TRBV18
TGTGCCAGCTCAACTGACAGTTACGAGCAGTACTTC
CASSTDSYEQYF
>.|TRBJ1-3|.|TRBV7-2
TGTGCCAGCAGCCCTCCTGGTCAGGGCATCATATATTTT
CASSPPGQGIIYF
>.|TRBJ2-5|.|TRBV5-5
TGTGCCAGCAGCCGGGGCGGCGGGGAAGAGACCCAGTACTTC
CASSRGGGEETQYF
>.|TRBJ1-2|TRBD1|TRBV6-5
TGTGCCAGCAGAGGACAGGACCTTCCTAACTATGGCTACACCTTC
CASRGQDLPNYGYTF
>.|TRBJ1-5|.|TRBV28
TGTGCCAGCAGTTTCCCCCCTGTAGATCAGCCCCAGCATTTT
CASSFPPVDQPQHF
>.|TRBJ2-7|.|TRBV5-5
TGTGCCAGCAGCTCCCGCGGAGCCTACGAGCAGTACTTC
CASSSRGAYEQYF
>.|TRBJ2-2|.|TRBV27
TGTGCCAGCAGTCCAAAGACTAGAACAAACACCGGGGAGCTGTTTTTT
CASSPKTRTNTGELFF
>.|TRBJ1-3|.|TRBV28
TGTGCCAGCAGTGACAGCCGCTCTGGAAACACCATATATTTT
CASSDSRSGNTIYF
>.|TRBJ2-1|.|TRBV11-2
TGTGCCAGCAGCTCGCAGCAGACGGAGATTGAGCAGTTCTTC
CASSSQQTEIEQFF
>.|TRBJ2-1|TRBD2|TRBV7-2
TGTGCCAGCAGCTTAGCCCCACTAGCGGGGGATGAGCAGTTCTTC
CASSLAPLAGDEQFF
>.|TRBJ1-2|TRBD1|TRBV24-1
TGTGCCACCAGTGCGGGACAGGGTGACGGCTACACCTTC
CATSAGQGDGYTF
>.|TRBJ1-2|.|TRBV7-2
TGTGCCAGCAGCCCGGACTACCTATCGGGGGGCTACACCTTC
CASSPDYLSGGYTF
>.|TRBJ2-1|TRBD2|TRBV5-1
TGCGCCAGCAGCTTGAGTGGGCTAGCGGGGGGCGGCAATGAGCAGTTCTTC
CASSLSGLAGGGNEQFF
>.|TRBJ1-2|TRBD1|TRBV11-2
TGTGCCAGCAGCTCCGCGACAGGGAGCCTTCCCTATGGCTACACCTTC
CASSSATGSLPYGYTF
>.|TRBJ2-7|TRBD2|TRBV19
TGTGCCAGTAGTATTGGGGGGGGGACTTACGAGCAGTACTTC
CASSIGGGTYEQYF
>.|TRBJ2-1|.|TRBV6-5
TGTGCCAGCAGTTACGGTGGGTCAGGGAACAATGAGCAGTTCTTC
CASSYGGSGNNEQFF
>.|TRBJ1-4|.|TRBV19
TGTGCCAGTATTGGGGTATTGATGGGAGCTGAAAAACTGTTTTTT
CASIGVLMGAEKLFF
>.|TRBJ2-2|TRBD2|TRBV4-3
TGCGCCAGCAGCCCTCGACGGGAGGGCCGCACCGGGGAGCTGTTTTTT
CASSPRREGRTGELFF
>.|TRBJ2-5|.|TRBV5-4
TGTGCCAGCAGCTTGACATCGGGAGCCGGAGAGACCCAGTACTTC
CASSLTSGAGETQYF
>.|TRBJ2-7|TRBD2|TRBV6-5
TGTGCCAGCAGGACTAGCGGGGGACTTTACGAGCAGTACTTC
CASRTSGGLYEQYF
>.|TRBJ2-3|TRBD2|TRBV5-6
TGTGCCAGCAGCTTGTGGGGGACTAGCTGGACAGATACGCAGTATTTT
CASSLWGTSWTDTQYF
>.|TRBJ1-6|.|TRBV28
TGTGCCAGCAGTTTGTTTGAAGGGACACCGCAGGGTGGTTCACCCCTCCACTTT
CASSLFEGTPQGGSPLHF
>.|TRBJ1-2|TRBD1|TRBV5-1
TGCGCCAGCAGCTTGGGGGGGACAGGGACCGTCTATGGCTACACCTTC
CASSLGGTGTVYGYTF
>.|TRBJ1-1|.|TRBV29-1
TGCAGCGTTGACCAGGGTCCCAACACTGAAGCTTTCTTT
CSVDQGPNTEAFF
>.|TRBJ1-1|.|TRBV15
TGTGCCACCAGCCTCGAGCAGAACACTGAAGCTTTCTTT
CATSLEQNTEAFF
>.|TRBJ2-7|.|TRBV10-3
TGTGCCGTCGCGCCCGGGACAAACTACGAGCAGTACTTC
CAVAPGTNYEQYF
>.|TRBJ1-2|.|TRBV18
TGTGCCAGCTCACCACTAGACACCTATGGCTACACCTTC
CASSPLDTYGYTF
>once|TRBJ2-2|TRBD2|TRBV7-2
TGTGCCAGCAGCTTATTCGTTCTAGCGGGGGCCGCGAACACCGGGGAGCTGTTTTTT
CASSLFVLAGAANTGELFF
>.|TRBJ2-1|TRBD2|TRBV19
TGTGCCAGTAGTGGGGGGACTAGCGGGAGATACAATGAGCAGTTCTTC
CASSGGTSGRYNEQFF
>.|TRBJ1-6|.|TRBV6-2/TRBV6-3
TGTGCCAGCAGTATATACCGACAGACTAATTCACCCCTCCACTTT
CASSIYRQTNSPLHF
>.|TRBJ2-7|TRBD2|TRBV28
TGTGCCAGCAGAACGGGAGGGGCGGCTACAGGGAACGAGCAGTACTTC
CASRTGGAATGNEQYF
>.|TRBJ2-1|.|TRBV12-2
TGTGCAAGTCGCTTAAACTATCACAATGAGCAGTTCTTC
CASRLNYHNEQFF